What follows are 25 T cell receptor beta chains derived from one specimen sequenced in a study of glioma-infiltrating T cells. Using RNA template, CDR3s of TCR alpha and beta were amplified with iRepertoire arm-PCR. Via MiXCR, TCRdb re-called the multiplex PCR reads, giving one row per CDR3 protein. The table lists 150,000 or so distinct CDR3 sequences, approximately 40% of them singletons. Sequenced sample: glioma tissue, nonneoplastic brain tissue, or PBMCs (not recorded which). The receptors originated from a human donor with low-grade glioma or glioblastoma, undergoing nonglioma brain surgery, or in good health (not recorded which).

This clonotype was detected only once. The junction differs from germline at one of its ends, possibly a read error. V usage is TRBV6-6 and J usage is TRBJ2-3; 7 positions match TRBD1. Per the germline V gene, CDR1 is MNHNY and CDR2 is SVGAGI (reference sequence). This CDR3 is 15 amino acids long. DNA for the CDR3: TGTGCCAGCAGTTTCCAGGGGGTAAGCACAGATACGCGGTATTTT. This encodes CASSFQGVSTDTRYF.

The gene calls are TRBV6-1 and TRBJ1-1; tentative D call: TRBD1 (6 bases). This CDR3 comprises 13 residues. Trimming took 9 bases from V and 1 from J, leaving 12 bases between them. Germline V CDR1 and CDR2: MNHNS, SASEGT. CDR3 region: CASLSDRNTEAFF. Written as DNA, the CDR3 is TGTGCCAGTCTATCGGACAGGAACACTGAAGCTTTCTTT.

V gene TRBV7-9 combines with J gene TRBJ2-5, with D unclear. CDR1 and CDR2 from the germline V gene are SEHNR and FQNEAQ (reference sequence). The ends were cut back, 5 bases at V and 1 base at J, with 14 bases in the middle. CDR3 length equals 15 residues. CDR3 in DNA: TGTGCCAGCAGCCCCGTGTCTCGCCTCCAAGAGACCCAGTACTTC. It encodes CASSPVSRLQETQYF. Full variable domain (remainder filled in from reference TRBV7-9 and TRBJ2-5): DTGVSQNPRHKITKRGQNVTFRCDPISEHNRLYWYRQTLGQGPEFLTYFQNEAQLEKSRLLSDRFSAERPKGSFSTLEIQRTEQGDSAMYLCASSPVSRLQETQYFGPGTRLLVL.

This clonotype showed up just a few times. The chain links TRBV12-3 or TRBV12-4 to TRBJ2-3; D gene uncertain. The CDR3 totals 14 residues. V gave up 3 bases and J gave up 1 base, with 8 bases separating them. The CDR3 coding sequence is TGTGCCAGCAGTTTCCAGTCCGGCACAGATACGCAGTATTTT. Its protein is CASSFQSGTDTQYF.

The V gene is TRBV28, the J gene TRBJ2-5; unclear D gene. V gave up 3 bases and J gave up 0 bases, with 17 bases separating them. From germline, CDR1 is MDHEN and CDR2 SYDVKM. The CDR3 is made up of 17 amino acids. The CDR3 nucleotides read TGTGCCAGCAGTTTTGGGGTACGACCCCGAAACCAAGAGACCCAGTACTTC. This codes for CASSFGVRPRNQETQYF. The full variable domain, rest sourced from reference TRBV28 and TRBJ2-5, is DVKVTQSSRYLVKRTGEKVFLECVQDMDHENMFWYRQDPGLGLRLIYFSYDVKMKEKGDIPEGYSVSREKKERFSLILESASTNQTSMYLCASSFGVRPRNQETQYFGPGTRLLVL.

The chain uses TRBV4-3 and TRBJ1-2; no clear D gene. The V end was cut by 0 bases, the J end by 4 bases, with 12 bases between. CDR3 length equals 15 residues. CDR1 and CDR2 (germline): LGHNA, YSLEER. CDR3 coding DNA: TGCGCCAGCAGCCAAGATTCGGGTAACGTCTATGGCTACACCTTC. It is translated as CASSQDSGNVYGYTF.

Many counts were recorded for this clonotype. The chain is built from TRBV20-1 and TRBJ2-5; D is perhaps TRBD1 (6 bases). Germline V gene lookup returns CDR1 DFQATT and CDR2 SNEGSKA (reference sequence). V lost 3 bases, J lost 5 bases, and 13 bases lay in between. The CDR3 is made up of 13 amino acids. The DNA of the CDR3 is TGCAGTGCTAGGTCCGGGACAACTGAGACCCAGTACTTC. This encodes CSARSGTTETQYF.

This clonotype was seen only a few times. The V and J genes are TRBV6-1 and TRBJ2-1, with 13 bases lining up with TRBD2. Looked up from germline, CDR1 is MNHNS and CDR2 is SASEGT. V lost 6 bases, J lost 3 bases, and 5 bases stayed unmatched. The CDR3 consists of 16 residues. The CDR3 loop reads CASRVLAGGIYNEQFF. The CDR3 DNA sequence: TGTGCCAGCAGGGTACTAGCGGGGGGGATCTACAATGAGCAGTTCTTC.

Here the CDR3 reads CASSFGIAGTDTQYF. DNA of the CDR3: TGTGCCAGCAGTTTTGGAATAGCGGGGACAGATACGCAGTATTTT. The chain is built from TRBV27 and TRBJ2-3; 8 bases match TRBD2. This CDR3 region has 15 residues. CDR1 and CDR2 (germline): MNHEY, SMNVEV (reference sequence). V shed 3 bases and J 3 bases; nucleotides not matched to a gene: 5.

By sample fraction, this clonotype is medium-sized. The V call is TRBV15, the J call TRBJ2-1; 8 positions match TRBD2. V shed 0 bases, J shed 6 bases, and the junction held 4 bases outside the gene matches. In germline, CDR1 is LNHNV, CDR2 YYDKDF (reference sequence). The length of the CDR3 is 15 residues. The CDR3 loop is CATSRDPGGGNEQFF. In DNA, the CDR3 is TGTGCCACCAGCAGAGATCCGGGGGGGGGCAATGAGCAGTTCTTC.

This sequence joins TRBV24-1 and TRBJ2-1; D unresolved. V lost 12 bases, J lost 10 bases, and 6 bases lay in between. CDR1 and CDR2 from the germline V gene are KGHDR and SFDVKD. The CDR3 spans 8 residues. This CDR3 reads CAEGEQFF. DNA of the CDR3: TGTGCCGAAGGGGAGCAGTTCTTC.

The rearrangement links TRBV12-3 or TRBV12-4 to TRBJ2-3, with 7 bases matching TRBD1. V lost 2 bases, J lost 0 bases, and 5 bases stayed unmatched. CDR3 size: 16 residues. The CDR3 loop is CASSLRGLASTDTQYF. CDR3 coding DNA: TGTGCCAGCAGTTTAAGGGGGCTTGCTAGCACAGATACGCAGTATTTT.

The chain links TRBV4-1 to TRBJ2-3; D is unclear. Germline V gene lookup returns CDR1 MGHRA and CDR2 YSYEKL. The V end was cut by 0 bases, the J end by 0 bases, with 16 bases between. The CDR3 is made up of 18 amino acids. The CDR3 here is CASSQEFRGGVSTDTQYF. In DNA form, the CDR3 reads TGCGCCAGCAGCCAAGAGTTTCGTGGCGGAGTCAGCACAGATACGCAGTATTTT.

This clonotype was seen a handful of times. V usage is TRBV27 and J usage is TRBJ2-7, with 8 bases identical to TRBD2. The V and J ends lost 2 bases and 7 bases, in that order; junction bases with no gene match: 7. The germline gives CDR1 MNHEY, CDR2 SMNVEV (reference sequence). The CDR3 totals 14 residues. The CDR3 is CASSLVGTSGEQYF. The CDR3 DNA reads TGTGCCAGCAGTTTAGTAGGTACTAGCGGAGAGCAGTACTTC.

This sequence joins TRBV6-2 or TRBV6-3 and TRBJ1-2; D may be TRBD1 (5 bases). V was clipped by 0 bases and J by 6 bases, with 14 bases between them. From germline, CDR1 is MNHEY and CDR2 SVGEGT. This CDR3 is 15 amino acids long. The DNA of the CDR3 is TGTGCCAGCAGTTACTCCCAGGGAAGGCCCGATGGCTACACCTTC. Translated, it gives CASSYSQGRPDGYTF.

This clonotype occurred a few times. The chain recombines TRBV19 with TRBJ2-7; tentatively, D is TRBD1 (6 bases). Trimming left V 10 bases short and J 1 base short, with 14 bases between. The CDR3 spans 13 residues. Germline values: CDR1 LNHDA, CDR2 SQIVND (reference sequence). The CDR3 sequence: CATSGVPSYEQYF. The CDR3 coding sequence is TGTGCCACATCAGGGGTTCCGTCCTACGAGCAGTACTTC.

This clonotype occurred a few times. The rearrangement links TRBV4-2 to TRBJ2-7, with TRBD2 matching over 13 bases. CDR3 length equals 16 residues. V shed 4 bases, J shed 5 bases, and the junction held 8 bases outside the gene matches. CDR1 and CDR2 from the germline V gene are LGHNA and YNFKEQ. The CDR3, as DNA: TGTGCCAGCAGCCCCCGGACTAGCGGGAGTGTCGACGAGCAGTACTTC. Protein sequence: CASSPRTSGSVDEQYF.

There are a few counts of this clonotype. This chain links TRBV4-3 with TRBJ2-1; the match to TRBD2 covers 11 bases. The germline CDR1 and CDR2 sequences are LGHNA and YSLEER. V lost 4 bases and J lost 7; bases outside the gene matches: 15. This CDR3 comprises 18 residues. This CDR3 is CASSRLMIAGGLRNEQFF. The CDR3 DNA follows: TGCGCCAGCAGCCGCCTAATGATAGCGGGGGGGCTGAGGAATGAGCAGTTCTTC.

This clonotype was picked up a small number of times. The chain joins TRBV28 to TRBJ2-7; 7 nucleotides agree with TRBD1. The germline V gene has CDR1 MDHEN and CDR2 SYDVKM. Germline trimming cut 5 bases from V and 3 bases from J; bases unmatched to any gene: 10. This CDR3 is 15 amino acids long. CDR3 region: CASSRVRQGSYEQYF. CDR3 nucleotides: TGTGCCAGCAGTCGAGTCAGACAGGGTAGCTACGAGCAGTACTTC.

The J gene is TRBJ1-1, the V gene TRBV18; D not resolved. The germline gives CDR1 KGHSH, CDR2 LQKENI. The CDR3 is 14 amino acids. V was cut by 4 bases and J by 3 bases, with 12 bases left in between. The CDR3 DNA reads as TGTGCCAGCTCACTCGCGGACGGATACACTGAAGCTTTCTTT. This gives the protein CASSLADGYTEAFF.

The gene calls are TRBV2 and TRBJ2-3; the D is unclear. Per the germline V gene, CDR1 is SNHLY and CDR2 is FYNNEI. The CDR3 length is 13 residues. V lost 1 base, J lost 5 bases, and 7 bases lay in between. The CDR3 nucleotides read TGTGCCAGCAGTGAAGGACATCAAGATACGCAGTATTTT. It yields the protein CASSEGHQDTQYF.

The chain combines TRBV11-2 with TRBJ2-2; D is perhaps TRBD1 (7 bases). CDR1 and CDR2 from the germline V gene are SGHAT and FQNNGV. V gave up 5 bases and J gave up 5 bases, with 12 bases separating them. CDR3 length: 14 residues. The CDR3 sequence: CASSEQGRTGELFF. The CDR3 region has the DNA TGTGCCAGCAGCGAACAGGGGAGGACCGGGGAGCTGTTTTTT.

V usage is TRBV7-3 and J usage is TRBJ2-3; D is uncertain. Trimming took off 1 base at V and 0 bases at J, with 8 bases between the two ends. The germline CDR1 and CDR2 sequences are SGHTA and FQGTGA. This CDR3 is 15 amino acids long. The chain's CDR3 is CASSLKGPSTDTQYF. In DNA form, the CDR3 reads TGTGCCAGCAGCTTAAAAGGGCCTAGCACAGATACGCAGTATTTT.

This sequence joins TRBV15 and TRBJ1-1; a weak D match, TRBD1 (6 bases). From germline, CDR1 is LNHNV and CDR2 YYDKDF (reference sequence). The CDR3 contains 14 residues. The CDR3 coding sequence is TGTGAGACCAACGAAAACAGGGTGAACACTGAAGCTTTCTTT. This gives the protein CETNENRVNTEAFF.

This clonotype occurred a few times. The V gene is TRBV27, the J gene TRBJ1-2; 9 bases agree with TRBD1. CDR3 length equals 14 residues. V trimming: 4 bases; J trimming: 3 bases; junction bases outside the gene matches: 3. Germline CDR1 is MNHEY and CDR2 is SMNVEV (reference sequence). The CDR3 nucleotides read TGTGCCAGCAGTTCACAGGGGGCGGACTATGGCTACACCTTC. It codes for CASSSQGADYGYTF.